These 4 T cell receptor beta chains were all obtained from the same sample, sequenced in a study of OX40 agonist ivuxolimab in advanced cancers. Sequenced by immunoSEQ multiplex PCR; TCRdb stores in-frame clones only, minus some. The table lists fewer than 25,000 clones, about nine tenths of them singletons. The sequences come from CD4+ or CD8+ T cells sorted from blood, collected in a trial of the OX40 agonist ivuxolimab. These TCRs come from an adult with an advanced solid tumor such as melanoma, head and neck, liver or kidney cancer.

This sequence joins TRBV10-2 and TRBJ2-1, with D unresolved. The germline V and J ends were trimmed by 2 bases and 3 bases, with 11 bases remaining between them. The CDR3 loop spans 15 amino acids. The germline V gene has CDR1 WSHSY and CDR2 SAAADI. The CDR3, as DNA: TGCGCCAGCAGTGAGCCGTGGGGTATCTACAATGAGCAGTTCTTC. It is translated as CASSEPWGIYNEQFF.

The genes are TRBV30 and TRBJ1-5; 7 nucleotides agree with TRBD1. The germline V gene has CDR1 GTSNPN and CDR2 SVGIG (reference sequence). With V trimmed by 4 bases and J by 3 bases, 6 bases remained unmatched. The CDR3 is 14 amino acids. In DNA form, the CDR3 reads TGTGCCTGGACCGCCGGACAGGCCAATCAGCCCCAGCATTTT. Its protein is CAWTAGQANQPQHF.

This chain uses TRBV9 with TRBJ2-1; D is unclear. The germline V and J ends were trimmed by 4 bases and 0 bases, with 17 bases remaining between them. Germline CDR1 is SGDLS and CDR2 is YYNGEE. The length of the CDR3 is 17 residues. In nucleotides, the CDR3 is TGTGCCAGCAGCACGACCCGTGACGGTAGCTCCTACAATGAGCAGTTCTTC. This gives the protein CASSTTRDGSSYNEQFF.

The chain uses TRBV6-5 and TRBJ1-2; TRBD1 matches 7 bases. Trimming at V came to 4 bases and at J to 3 bases, leaving 2 bases not matched to a gene. The CDR3 runs to 13 residues. Germline CDR1 MNHEY, CDR2 SVGAGI. CDR3: CASSSQGDYGYTF. CDR3 sequence (DNA): TGTGCCAGCAGTTCGCAGGGGGACTATGGCTACACCTTC.